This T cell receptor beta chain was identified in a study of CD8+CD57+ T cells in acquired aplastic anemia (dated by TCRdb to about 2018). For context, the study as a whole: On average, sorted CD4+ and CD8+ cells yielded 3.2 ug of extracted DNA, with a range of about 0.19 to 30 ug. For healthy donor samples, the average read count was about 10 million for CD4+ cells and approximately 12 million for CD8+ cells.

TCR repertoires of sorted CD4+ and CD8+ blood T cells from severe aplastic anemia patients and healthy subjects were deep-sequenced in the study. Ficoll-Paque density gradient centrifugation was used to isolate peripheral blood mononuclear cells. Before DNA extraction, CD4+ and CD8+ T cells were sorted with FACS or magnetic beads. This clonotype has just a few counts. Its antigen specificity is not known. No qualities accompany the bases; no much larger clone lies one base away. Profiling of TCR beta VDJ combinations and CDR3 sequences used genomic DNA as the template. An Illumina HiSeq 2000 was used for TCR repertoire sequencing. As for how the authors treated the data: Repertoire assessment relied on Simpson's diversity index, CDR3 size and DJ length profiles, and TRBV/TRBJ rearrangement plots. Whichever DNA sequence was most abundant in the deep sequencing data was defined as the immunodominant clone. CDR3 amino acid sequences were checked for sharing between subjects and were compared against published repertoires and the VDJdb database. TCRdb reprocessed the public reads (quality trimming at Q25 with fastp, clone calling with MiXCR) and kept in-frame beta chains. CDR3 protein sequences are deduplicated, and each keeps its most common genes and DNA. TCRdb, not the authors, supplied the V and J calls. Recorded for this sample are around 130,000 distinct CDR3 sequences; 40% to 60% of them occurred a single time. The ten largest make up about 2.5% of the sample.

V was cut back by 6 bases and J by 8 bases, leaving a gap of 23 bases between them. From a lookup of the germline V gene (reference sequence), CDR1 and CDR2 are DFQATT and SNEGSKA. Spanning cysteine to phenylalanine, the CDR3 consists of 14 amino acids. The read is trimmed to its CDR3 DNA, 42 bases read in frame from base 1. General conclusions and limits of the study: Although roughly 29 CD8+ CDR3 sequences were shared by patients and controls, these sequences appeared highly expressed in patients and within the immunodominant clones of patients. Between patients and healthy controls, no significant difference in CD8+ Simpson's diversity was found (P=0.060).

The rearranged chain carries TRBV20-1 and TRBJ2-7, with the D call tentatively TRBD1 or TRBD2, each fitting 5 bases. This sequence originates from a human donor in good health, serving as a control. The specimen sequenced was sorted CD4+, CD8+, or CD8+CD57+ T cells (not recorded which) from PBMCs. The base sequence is TGCAGTGCCCAAGACTACTCCCAGACAGTCCAGCAGTACTTC. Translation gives CSAQDYSQTVQQYF.